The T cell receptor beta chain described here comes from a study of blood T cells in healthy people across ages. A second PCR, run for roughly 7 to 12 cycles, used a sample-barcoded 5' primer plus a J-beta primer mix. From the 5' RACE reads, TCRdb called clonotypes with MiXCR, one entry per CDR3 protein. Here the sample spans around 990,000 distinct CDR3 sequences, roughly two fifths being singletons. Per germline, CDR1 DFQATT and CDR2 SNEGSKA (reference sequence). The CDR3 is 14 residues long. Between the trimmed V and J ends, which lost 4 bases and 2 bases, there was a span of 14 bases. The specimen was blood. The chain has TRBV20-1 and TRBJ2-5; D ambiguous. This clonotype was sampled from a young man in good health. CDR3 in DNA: TGCAGTGCTACCGGACGGTTACATCAAGAGACCCAGTACTTC. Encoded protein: CSATGRLHQETQYF.